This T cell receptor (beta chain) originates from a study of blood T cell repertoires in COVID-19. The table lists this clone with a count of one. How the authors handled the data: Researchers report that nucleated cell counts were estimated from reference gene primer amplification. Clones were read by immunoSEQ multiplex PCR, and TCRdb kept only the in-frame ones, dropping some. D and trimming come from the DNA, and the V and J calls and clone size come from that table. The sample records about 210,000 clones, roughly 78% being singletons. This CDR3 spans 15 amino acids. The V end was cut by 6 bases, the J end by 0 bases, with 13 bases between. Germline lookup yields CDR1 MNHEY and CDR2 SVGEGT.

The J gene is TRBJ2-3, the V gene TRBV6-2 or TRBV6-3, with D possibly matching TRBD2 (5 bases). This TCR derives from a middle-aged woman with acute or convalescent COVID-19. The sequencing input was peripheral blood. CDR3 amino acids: CASSPTGGSTDTQYF. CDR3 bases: TGTGCCAGCAGCCCCACGGGCGGGAGCACAGATACGCAGTATTTT.